The rows below give T cell receptor beta chains drawn from one sample of a study of post-analysis software for immune sequencing data. TCRdb used MiXCR to reprocess the PCR reads, holding one entry per CDR3 protein. The table includes 700,000 to 900,000 distinct CDR3 sequences, around 46% detected once. Material for sequencing was blood. These receptors came from a girl aged 10 to 17 with multiple sclerosis. Both conserved end residues are part of each CDR3. Each record gives: J gene, V gene, D gene, clone size, CDR3 DNA, CDR3 protein. The D gene is left open where the match is weak. Rows may omit the clone size; those that give it use once, few, many or a size class.

TRBJ1-2 TRBV24-1 NA NA TGTGCCACCAGTGCCGGCCAGTATGGCTACACCTTC CATSAGQYGYTF
TRBJ2-5 TRBV7-3 NA few TGTGCCAGCAGCTTAACCGGTAGCGGCTTGTACCAAGAGACCCAGTACTTC CASSLTGSGLYQETQYF
TRBJ2-5 TRBV12-3/TRBV12-4 TRBD2 few TGTGCCAGCAGTTTACCAGCGGGAGGAAGGGAGACCCAGTACTTC CASSLPAGGRETQYF
TRBJ2-3 TRBV5-1 NA NA TGCGCCAGCAGCTTGAGGGAGTCTATGGATACGCAGTATTTT CASSLRESMDTQYF
TRBJ2-7 TRBV29-1 NA NA TGCAGCGTTGCGGGGAATTACTTC CSVAGNYF
TRBJ2-4 TRBV7-2 TRBD1 NA TGTGCCAGCAGCTCGGACAGGAACATTCAGTACTTC CASSSDRNIQYF
TRBJ2-3 TRBV12-3/TRBV12-4 NA few TGTGCCAGCAGTTTATTAGCGACTAGCACAGATACGCAGTATTTT CASSLLATSTDTQYF
TRBJ1-5 TRBV20-1 TRBD1 NA TGCAGTGCGGGAAGACAGGGTAGCAATCAGCCCCAGCATTTT CSAGRQGSNQPQHF
TRBJ1-5 TRBV12-3/TRBV12-4 NA NA TGTGCCAGCAGCCCCACGGGGGGTAGCAATCAGCCCCAGCATTTT CASSPTGGSNQPQHF
TRBJ1-4 TRBV4-1 NA NA TGCGCCAGCAGCCAAGACGGACCCTTGTTTTTT CASSQDGPLFF
TRBJ2-5 TRBV12-3/TRBV12-4 NA NA TGTGCCAGCCGGAAACAGGGCTGGGAGACCCAGTACTTC CASRKQGWETQYF
TRBJ2-5 TRBV2 NA NA TGTGCCAGCAGAAGGGCCCCAGGGTTTGAGACCCAGTACTTC CASRRAPGFETQYF
TRBJ2-1 TRBV20-1 TRBD2 NA TGCAGTGCTAGGGAACTAGCGACCACCCCCTACAATGAGCAGTTCTTC CSARELATTPYNEQFF
TRBJ2-6 TRBV24-1 TRBD1 NA TGTGCCACCAGTGATTACCCACAGGGGAACTCTGGGGCCAACGTCCTGACTTTC CATSDYPQGNSGANVLTF
TRBJ1-5 TRBV6-1 TRBD1 NA TGTGCCAGCAGTGTTGCGGGGGCAGGGGGGAATCAGCCCCAGCATTTT CASSVAGAGGNQPQHF
TRBJ2-3 TRBV6-4 NA NA TGTGCCAGCAGTGACAAGAGGACAGAAGATACGCAGTATTTT CASSDKRTEDTQYF
TRBJ2-1 TRBV29-1 TRBD1 NA TGCAGCGCCGATGGGGACAGCAGCTCCTACAATGAGCAGTTCTTC CSADGDSSSYNEQFF
TRBJ2-1 TRBV15 NA NA TGTGCCACCAGCAGGGGGGTGGGTGTTAATGAGCAGTTCTTC CATSRGVGVNEQFF
TRBJ2-1 TRBV3-1 TRBD2 NA TGTGCCAGCAGCCCGGGACTAGCGGGACGTGAGCAGTTCTTC CASSPGLAGREQFF
TRBJ1-5 TRBV20-1 NA few TGCAGTGCTAGAGATTTGGGGCAGTTCCTTAATCGGCCCCAGCATTTT CSARDLGQFLNRPQHF
TRBJ2-1 TRBV2 TRBD2 NA TGTGCCTCCAGGCAAAGACTAGCAGGAAGCTCCTACAATGAGCAGTTCTTC CASRQRLAGSSYNEQFF
TRBJ2-3 TRBV20-1 TRBD1 NA TGCAGTGCTAGAACCGCCGTCGGGACAGGGGGCATGCATACGCAGTATTTT CSARTAVGTGGMHTQYF